The 13 T cell receptor beta chains in this list originate from one sample, sequenced in a study of T cells in Graves' hyperthyroidism and ophthalmopathy. Researchers amplified the TCR beta CDR3 regions from RNA transcripts. First-round RT-PCR targeting the TCR CDR3 was performed with the HTBI primer set. Using its own MiXCR run on the multiplex PCR reads, TCRdb lists one record per CDR3 protein. Of under 550,000 distinct CDR3 sequences in the sample, approximately 13% were seen once. The sequenced sample consisted of blood. These receptor sequences come from a woman aged 18-29 years with Graves' hyperthyroidism.

This clonotype showed up many times. Here the CDR3 reads CASSGQAVTEAFF. Here the CDR3 DNA reads TGTGCCAGCAGCGGACAGGCGGTCACTGAAGCTTTCTTT. The chain combines TRBV12-3 or TRBV12-4 with TRBJ1-1; 7 bases align to TRBD1. Trimming at V came to 6 bases and at J to 4 bases, leaving 5 bases not matched to a gene. The CDR3 extends over 13 amino acids.

This clonotype was picked up a small number of times. The chain recombines TRBV6-1 with TRBJ2-7; D ambiguous. Per germline, CDR1 MNHNS and CDR2 SASEGT. V lost 2 bases and J lost 1, with 12 bases in between. The CDR3 contains 15 residues. CDR3 region: CASSESGTESYEQYF. DNA for the CDR3: TGTGCCAGCAGTGAATCGGGTACAGAGTCCTACGAGCAGTACTTC.

This clonotype occurred many times. The V and J genes are TRBV30 and TRBJ2-7; D unclear. The CDR3 consists of 13 residues. Trimming removed 3 bases from V and 1 base from J, with 10 bases in between. CDR1 and CDR2 from the germline V gene are GTSNPN and SVGIG (reference sequence). The CDR3 loop is CAWRAAQSYEQYF. For the CDR3, the DNA is TGTGCCTGGAGGGCAGCCCAATCCTACGAGCAGTACTTC.

This clonotype was seen at least ten times. The V call is TRBV9, the J call TRBJ2-2; 7 bases map to TRBD2. The V segment lost 0 bases and the J segment 5 bases; nucleotides outside the gene matches: 7. Looked up from germline, CDR1 is SGDLS and CDR2 is YYNGEE. The CDR3 runs 16 residues. The CDR3 DNA sequence: TGTGCCAGCAGCGTAGACGGAGGCGGGGGAACCGGGGAGCTGTTTTTT. Amino acids: CASSVDGGGGTGELFF.

This clonotype turned up a few times. CDR3 protein: CAISRLESQETQYF. The CDR3 DNA is TGTGCCATCAGCAGACTAGAATCACAAGAGACCCAGTACTTC. V and J are TRBV10-3 and TRBJ2-5, with D perhaps matching TRBD2 (6 bases). The CDR3 covers 14 residues. V was pared by 6 bases and J by 2 bases, with 13 bases between. The germline CDR1 and CDR2 sequences are ENHRY and SYGVKD.

This rearrangement joins TRBV5-1 to TRBJ2-1, with 9 bases lining up with TRBD2. The CDR3 length is 14 residues. V lost 0 bases to trimming and J lost 9 bases; unmatched junction nucleotides: 4. Germline CDR1 is SGHRS and CDR2 is YFSETQ. CDR3 DNA: TGCGCCAGCAGCTTGGGGCTAGCGGGATTTGAGCAGTTCTTC. It codes for CASSLGLAGFEQFF.

This clonotype was seen more than once but under ten times. The V call is TRBV28, the J call TRBJ2-6; a possible D gene is TRBD1 (5 bases). V was shortened by 6 bases and J by 2 bases, with 17 bases between the two germline ends. CDR3 size: 17 residues. From germline, CDR1 is MDHEN and CDR2 SYDVKM. CDR3 DNA sequence: TGTGCCAGCAGCCCAGGGTTTTTTTCGACTGGGGCCAACGTCCTGACTTTC. Amino acid sequence: CASSPGFFSTGANVLTF.

Only a few counts were recorded for this clonotype. The chain carries TRBV19 and TRBJ1-1, with D possibly TRBD1 on 6 matching bases. The germline V gene has CDR1 LNHDA and CDR2 SQIVND (reference sequence). The V end was cut by 6 bases, the J end by 4 bases, with 12 bases between. The CDR3 is made up of 13 amino acids. CDR3 nucleotide sequence: TGTGCCAGTAGACACAGGGTTGGCACTGAAGCTTTCTTT. This codes for CASRHRVGTEAFF. Full variable domain (remainder filled in from reference TRBV19 and TRBJ1-1): DGGITQSPKYLFRKEGQNVTLSCEQNLNHDAMYWYRQDPGQGLRLIYYSQIVNDFQKGDIAEGYSVSREKKESFPLTVTSAQKNPTAFYLCASRHRVGTEAFFGQGTRLTVV.

In this sample, this clonotype turned up many times. The chain combines TRBV20-1 with TRBJ2-2, with D perhaps matching TRBD1 or TRBD2 (5 bases each). V was trimmed by 6 bases and J by 4 bases, leaving 6 bases between them. The CDR3 runs 11 residues. CDR1 is DFQATT and CDR2 is SNEGSKA in the germline V gene (reference sequence). The CDR3: CSARGTGELFF. CDR3 DNA: TGCAGTGCGAGGGGCACCGGGGAGCTGTTTTTT.

This clonotype was recorded at least ten times. The chain has TRBV19 and TRBJ1-1, with 8 bases aligning to TRBD1. The ends lost 5 bases at V and 3 bases at J; junction bases unmatched: 5. The CDR3 is made up of 14 amino acids. CDR1 and CDR2 (germline): LNHDA, SQIVND (reference sequence). CDR3 residues: CASSYQGAYTEAFF. In DNA form, the CDR3 reads TGTGCCAGTAGTTACCAGGGGGCATACACTGAAGCTTTCTTT.

This clonotype came up many times. The chain is built from TRBV29-1 and TRBJ2-6, with D possibly being TRBD1 (6 bases). This CDR3 region has 15 residues. Germline V gene data show CDR1 as SQVTM and CDR2 as ANQGSEA. Trimming removed 5 bases at V and 0 bases at J, with 11 bases between. The CDR3 loop is CSVRQASSGANVLTF. For the CDR3, the DNA is TGCAGCGTTCGACAGGCAAGCTCTGGGGCCAACGTCCTGACTTTC.

CDR3 protein: CASSPLAGGGTDTQYF. CDR3 coding DNA: TGTGCCAGTAGTCCACTAGCGGGAGGGGGCACAGATACGCAGTATTTT. This chain uses TRBV19 with TRBJ2-3, with 13 positions matching TRBD2. From germline, CDR1 is LNHDA and CDR2 SQIVND (reference sequence). This CDR3 contains 16 residues. J was trimmed by 1 base and V by 5 bases; bases with no gene match: 3.

This clonotype was picked up many times. The V call is TRBV3-1, the J call TRBJ2-7; no firm D call. CDR1 and CDR2 from the germline V gene are LGHDT and YNNKEL (reference sequence). Trimming left V 0 bases short and J 2 bases short, with 14 bases between. The CDR3 length is 16 residues. The CDR3 DNA reads as TGTGCCAGCAGCCAAGATAGTCAGACCCCCACCTACGAGCAGTACTTC. Protein: CASSQDSQTPTYEQYF.